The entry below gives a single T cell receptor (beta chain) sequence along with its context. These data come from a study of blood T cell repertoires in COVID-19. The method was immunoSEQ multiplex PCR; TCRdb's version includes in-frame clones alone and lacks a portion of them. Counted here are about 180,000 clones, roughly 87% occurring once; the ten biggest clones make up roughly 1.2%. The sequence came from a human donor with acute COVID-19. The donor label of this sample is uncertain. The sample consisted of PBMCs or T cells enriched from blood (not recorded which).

CDR3: CASSSRGDWENTEAFF. The CDR3 bases are TGTGCCAGCAGCTCCCGGGGGGACTGGGAGAACACTGAAGCTTTCTTT. The J gene is TRBJ1-1, the V gene TRBV11-2, with TRBD1 as a possible D gene (5 bases). The CDR3 is made up of 16 amino acids. CDR1 is SGHAT, CDR2 FQNNGV, per germline. Trimming cost V 4 bases and J 1 base, with 16 bases left between them.